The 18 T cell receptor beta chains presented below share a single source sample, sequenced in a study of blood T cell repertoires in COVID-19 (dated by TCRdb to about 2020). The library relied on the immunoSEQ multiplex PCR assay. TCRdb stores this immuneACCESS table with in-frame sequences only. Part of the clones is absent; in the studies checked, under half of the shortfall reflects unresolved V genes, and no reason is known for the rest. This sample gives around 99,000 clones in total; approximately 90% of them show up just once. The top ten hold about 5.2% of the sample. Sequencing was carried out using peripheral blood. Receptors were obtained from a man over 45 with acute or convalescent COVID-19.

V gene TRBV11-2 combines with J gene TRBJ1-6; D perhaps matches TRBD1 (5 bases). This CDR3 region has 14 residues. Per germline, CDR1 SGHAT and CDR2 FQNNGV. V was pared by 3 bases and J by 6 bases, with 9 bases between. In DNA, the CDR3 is TGTGCCAGCAGCTTGGCAGGGCCTAATTCACCCCTCCACTTT. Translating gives CASSLAGPNSPLHF.

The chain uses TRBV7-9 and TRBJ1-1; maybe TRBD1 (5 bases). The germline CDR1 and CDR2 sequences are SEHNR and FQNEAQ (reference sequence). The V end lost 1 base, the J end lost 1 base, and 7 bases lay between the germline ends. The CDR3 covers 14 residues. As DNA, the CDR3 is TGTGCCAGCAGCTTAGAGGGGCAGAACACTGAAGCTTTCTTT. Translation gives CASSLEGQNTEAFF. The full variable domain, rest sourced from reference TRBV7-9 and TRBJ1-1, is DTGVSQNPRHKITKRGQNVTFRCDPISEHNRLYWYRQTLGQGPEFLTYFQNEAQLEKSRLLSDRFSAERPKGSFSTLEIQRTEQGDSAMYLCASSLEGQNTEAFFGQGTRLTVV.

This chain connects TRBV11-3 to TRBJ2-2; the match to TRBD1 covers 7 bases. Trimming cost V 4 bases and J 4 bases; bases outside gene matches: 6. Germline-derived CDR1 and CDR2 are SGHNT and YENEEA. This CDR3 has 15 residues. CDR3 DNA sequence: TGTGCCAGCAGCTCCCGACAGGGCCGCACCGGGGAGCTGTTTTTT. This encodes CASSSRQGRTGELFF. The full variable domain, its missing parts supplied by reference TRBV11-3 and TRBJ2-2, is EAGVVQSPRYKIIEKKQPVAFWCNPISGHNTLYWYLQNLGQGPELLIRYENEEAVDDSQLPKDRFSAERLKGVDSTLKIQPAELGDSAVYLCASSSRQGRTGELFFGEGSRLTVL.

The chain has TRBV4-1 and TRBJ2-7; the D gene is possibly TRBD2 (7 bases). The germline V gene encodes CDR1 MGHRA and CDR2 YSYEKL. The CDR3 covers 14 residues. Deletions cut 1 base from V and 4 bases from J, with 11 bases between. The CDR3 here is CASSQVAGAYEQYF. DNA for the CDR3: TGCGCCAGCAGCCAAGTGGCGGGGGCGTACGAGCAGTACTTC.

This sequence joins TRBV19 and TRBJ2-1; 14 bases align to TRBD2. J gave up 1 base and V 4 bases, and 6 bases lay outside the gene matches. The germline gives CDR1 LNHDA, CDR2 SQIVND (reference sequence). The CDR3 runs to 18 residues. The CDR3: CASSTGLAGVVSYNEQFF. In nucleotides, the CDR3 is TGTGCCAGTAGTACGGGACTAGCGGGAGTAGTTTCCTACAATGAGCAGTTCTTC.

The chain's CDR3 is CASSEGTGKKTQYF. The CDR3 DNA is TGTGCCAGCAGTGAAGGGACAGGGAAAAAGACCCAGTACTTC. This chain connects TRBV2 to TRBJ2-5; 8 bases are shared with TRBD1. V shed 1 base, J shed 6 bases, and the junction held 4 bases outside the gene matches. The CDR3 runs to 14 residues. Germline V gene sequence: CDR1 SNHLY, CDR2 FYNNEI.

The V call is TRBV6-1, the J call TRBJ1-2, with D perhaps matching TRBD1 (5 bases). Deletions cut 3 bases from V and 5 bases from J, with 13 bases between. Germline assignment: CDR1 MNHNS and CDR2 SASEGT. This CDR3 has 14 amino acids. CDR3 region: CASSENHGGYGYTF. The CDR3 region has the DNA TGTGCCAGCAGTGAGAACCACGGGGGGTATGGCTACACCTTC.

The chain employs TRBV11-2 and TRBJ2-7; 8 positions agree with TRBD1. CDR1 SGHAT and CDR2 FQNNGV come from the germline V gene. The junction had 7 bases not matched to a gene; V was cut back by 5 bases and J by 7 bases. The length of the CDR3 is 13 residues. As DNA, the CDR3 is TGTGCCAGCAGCCCATGGACAGGGTTTGAGCAGTACTTC. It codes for CASSPWTGFEQYF.

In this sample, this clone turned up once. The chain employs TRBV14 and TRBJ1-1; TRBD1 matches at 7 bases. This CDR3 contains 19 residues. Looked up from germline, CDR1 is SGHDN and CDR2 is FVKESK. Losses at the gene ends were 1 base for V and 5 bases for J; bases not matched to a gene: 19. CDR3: CASSQGAWSRAIRGTEAFF. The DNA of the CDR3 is TGTGCCAGCAGCCAAGGAGCTTGGTCGAGAGCCATCAGGGGGACTGAAGCTTTCTTT.

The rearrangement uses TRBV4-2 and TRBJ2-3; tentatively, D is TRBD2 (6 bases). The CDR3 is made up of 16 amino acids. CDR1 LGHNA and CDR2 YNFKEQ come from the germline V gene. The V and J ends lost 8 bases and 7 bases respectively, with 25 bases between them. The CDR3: CASAKQAPGGLYTQYF. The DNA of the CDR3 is TGTGCCAGCGCCAAGCAGGCGCCAGGAGGGTTGTATACGCAGTATTTT.

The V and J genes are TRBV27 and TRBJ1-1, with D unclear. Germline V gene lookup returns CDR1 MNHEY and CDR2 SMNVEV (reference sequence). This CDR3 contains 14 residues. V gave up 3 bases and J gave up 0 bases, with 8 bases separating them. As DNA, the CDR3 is TGTGCCAGCAGTTTCGGGTTGGTGAACACTGAAGCTTTCTTT. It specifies CASSFGLVNTEAFF.

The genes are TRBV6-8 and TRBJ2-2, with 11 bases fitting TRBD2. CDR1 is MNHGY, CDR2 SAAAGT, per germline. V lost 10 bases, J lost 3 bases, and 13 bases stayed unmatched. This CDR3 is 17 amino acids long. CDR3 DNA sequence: TGTGCCAACCGTACGATCAGGACTAGCGGGTACACCGGGGAGCTGTTTTTT. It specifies CANRTIRTSGYTGELFF.

The CDR3 DNA reads as TGTGCCAGCAGCTTAGGCGACCGGACAGAGAGCTCTGGAAACACCATATATTTT. Amino acid sequence: CASSLGDRTESSGNTIYF. This chain links TRBV11-3 with TRBJ1-3; possibly TRBD1 for D (6 bases). Germline V gene data show CDR1 as SGHNT and CDR2 as YENEEA. Trimming shortened V by 1 base and J by 0 bases, and 16 bases separated the two germline ends. The CDR3 runs to 18 residues. Supplemented by reference TRBV11-3 and TRBJ1-3, the full variable domain reads EAGVVQSPRYKIIEKKQPVAFWCNPISGHNTLYWYLQNLGQGPELLIRYENEEAVDDSQLPKDRFSAERLKGVDSTLKIQPAELGDSAVYLCASSLGDRTESSGNTIYFGEGSWLTVV.

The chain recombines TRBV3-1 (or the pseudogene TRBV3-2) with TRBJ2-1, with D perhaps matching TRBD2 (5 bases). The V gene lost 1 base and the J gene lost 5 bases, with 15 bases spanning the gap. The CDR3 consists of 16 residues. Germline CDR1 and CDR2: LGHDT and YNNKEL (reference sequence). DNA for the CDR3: TGTGCCAGCAGCCAAGGACTGGCTAGCCGGAACAATGAGCAGTTCTTC. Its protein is CASSQGLASRNNEQFF.

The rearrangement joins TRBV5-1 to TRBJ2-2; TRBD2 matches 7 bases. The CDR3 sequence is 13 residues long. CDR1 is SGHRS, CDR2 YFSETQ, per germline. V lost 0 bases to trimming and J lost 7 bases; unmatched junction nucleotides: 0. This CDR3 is CASSLGTSGELFF. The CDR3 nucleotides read TGCGCCAGCAGCTTGGGGACTAGCGGGGAGCTGTTTTTT.

CDR3 DNA: TGTGCCAGTAACAGGGGCGGTTCCGGGGAGCTGTTTTTT. Protein: CASNRGGSGELFF. The chain links TRBV28 to TRBJ2-2, with 7 positions matching TRBD1. The CDR3 extends over 13 amino acids. Germline CDR1 and CDR2: MDHEN and SYDVKM. V shed 9 bases and J 6 bases; nucleotides not matched to a gene: 7.

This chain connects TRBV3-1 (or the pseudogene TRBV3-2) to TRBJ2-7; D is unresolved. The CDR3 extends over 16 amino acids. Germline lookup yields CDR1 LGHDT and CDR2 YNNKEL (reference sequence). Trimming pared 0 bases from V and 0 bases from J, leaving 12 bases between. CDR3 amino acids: CASSQDRGLSSYEQYF. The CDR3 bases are TGTGCCAGCAGCCAAGATCGCGGCCTAAGCTCCTACGAGCAGTACTTC.

CDR3 in DNA: TGTGCCAGCAGCTCGGGACTAGTCACAGATACGCAGTATTTT. Translating gives CASSSGLVTDTQYF. The chain uses TRBV5-4 and TRBJ2-3; 8 nucleotides line up with TRBD2. The CDR3 covers 14 residues. The germline CDR1 and CDR2 sequences are SGHNT and YYREEE (reference sequence). With V trimmed by 3 bases and J by 2 bases, 2 bases remained unmatched.